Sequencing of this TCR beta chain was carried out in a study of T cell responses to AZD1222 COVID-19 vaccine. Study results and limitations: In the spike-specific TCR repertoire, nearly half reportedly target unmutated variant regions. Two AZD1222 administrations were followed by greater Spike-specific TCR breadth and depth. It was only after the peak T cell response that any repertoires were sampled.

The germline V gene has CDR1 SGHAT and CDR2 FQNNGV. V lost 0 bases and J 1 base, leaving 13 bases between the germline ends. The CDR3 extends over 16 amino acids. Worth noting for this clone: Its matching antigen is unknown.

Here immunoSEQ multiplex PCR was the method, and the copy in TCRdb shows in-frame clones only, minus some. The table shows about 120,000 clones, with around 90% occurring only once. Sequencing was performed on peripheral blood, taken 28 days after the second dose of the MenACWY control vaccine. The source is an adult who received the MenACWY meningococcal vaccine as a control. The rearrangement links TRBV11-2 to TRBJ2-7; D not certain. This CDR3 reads CASSLELQYFSYEQYV. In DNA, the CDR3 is TGTGCCAGCAGCTTAGAGCTTCAGTATTTTTCCTACGAGCAGTACGTC.